This TCR beta chain was found in a study of blood T cell repertoires in COVID-19 (dated by TCRdb to 2020 to 2022). About the investigation overall: Samples from collaborators originated in the United States, Italy and Spain and spanned both the acute and convalescent phases of COVID-19. The prospective study material was composed of cDNA or gDNA derived from T cells, B-cell-depleted T cells, or PBMCs. The dataset comprised deeply sampled blood TCRbeta repertoires from subjects exposed to, actively infected with, or recovered from COVID-19. The repertoires were made available in a free public database intended to serve as a resource for research on the immune response to SARS-CoV-2. The samples were drawn from two sources: the first 160 participants of the ongoing ImmuneRACE study, and 1,000 to 1,500 subjects contributed by 6 global collaborators. A de-identified subject ID, COVID-19 status, age in years and sex were almost always included in the sample metadata. HLA class I and class II types, where available, came from metadata supplied by the sample provider rather than from assay-based typing.

The CDR3 covers 16 residues, taking in both the cysteine and the phenylalanine. Just CDR3 DNA is preserved here, 48 bases in frame from base 1. After removal of 0 bases from V and 0 bases from J, the junction retains 4 bases not matched to a gene. As encoded in the germline V gene, CDR1 is LGHNA while CDR2 is YNFKEQ. The collaborating institutions used their own protocols to collect whole blood in K2EDTA tubes. For TCRbeta analysis, collaborators shipped samples as frozen whole blood, isolated PBMCs, or DNA extracted from either of those sample types. TCRbeta CDR3 regions were amplified from genomic DNA by means of the immunoSEQ Assay, a bias-controlled multiplex PCR. The study's own analysis went as follows. The number of nucleated cells in each sample was estimated by amplification of reference gene primers within the assay. To quantify the absolute abundance of each unique TCRbeta CDR3 rearrangement, sequence reads were collapsed and filtered. For each sample, productive Simpson clonality was calculated as the square root of Simpson's diversity index over productive rearrangements. TCRdb limited this immuneACCESS table to in-frame rearrangements with V and J called. A share of clones is missing; checked studies link under half to unresolved V genes, and the rest is unexplained. For V, J and clone size, that table is used; D and trimming come from the DNA. The sample table lists 200,000 to 300,000 clones, nearly 85% of them with a count of one. The ten largest clones capture more than 5.5% of the sample.

A remark on this clone: What this receptor recognizes is not known. Per-nucleotide qualities are absent, and no much larger clonotype sits a single base away.

Summary of the overall study and its limitations: Clinical and demographic metadata were provided uncurated, with the amount varying by source and participant.

What was sequenced was peripheral blood. The chain joins TRBV4-2 to TRBJ2-7, with 8 bases aligning to TRBD2. The TCR was taken from a human donor in a cohort sampled during active COVID-19. The CDR3: CASSQDRGGHSYEQYF. At the DNA level, the sequence is TGTGCCAGCAGCCAAGATCGGGGGGGACACTCCTACGAGCAGTACTTC.